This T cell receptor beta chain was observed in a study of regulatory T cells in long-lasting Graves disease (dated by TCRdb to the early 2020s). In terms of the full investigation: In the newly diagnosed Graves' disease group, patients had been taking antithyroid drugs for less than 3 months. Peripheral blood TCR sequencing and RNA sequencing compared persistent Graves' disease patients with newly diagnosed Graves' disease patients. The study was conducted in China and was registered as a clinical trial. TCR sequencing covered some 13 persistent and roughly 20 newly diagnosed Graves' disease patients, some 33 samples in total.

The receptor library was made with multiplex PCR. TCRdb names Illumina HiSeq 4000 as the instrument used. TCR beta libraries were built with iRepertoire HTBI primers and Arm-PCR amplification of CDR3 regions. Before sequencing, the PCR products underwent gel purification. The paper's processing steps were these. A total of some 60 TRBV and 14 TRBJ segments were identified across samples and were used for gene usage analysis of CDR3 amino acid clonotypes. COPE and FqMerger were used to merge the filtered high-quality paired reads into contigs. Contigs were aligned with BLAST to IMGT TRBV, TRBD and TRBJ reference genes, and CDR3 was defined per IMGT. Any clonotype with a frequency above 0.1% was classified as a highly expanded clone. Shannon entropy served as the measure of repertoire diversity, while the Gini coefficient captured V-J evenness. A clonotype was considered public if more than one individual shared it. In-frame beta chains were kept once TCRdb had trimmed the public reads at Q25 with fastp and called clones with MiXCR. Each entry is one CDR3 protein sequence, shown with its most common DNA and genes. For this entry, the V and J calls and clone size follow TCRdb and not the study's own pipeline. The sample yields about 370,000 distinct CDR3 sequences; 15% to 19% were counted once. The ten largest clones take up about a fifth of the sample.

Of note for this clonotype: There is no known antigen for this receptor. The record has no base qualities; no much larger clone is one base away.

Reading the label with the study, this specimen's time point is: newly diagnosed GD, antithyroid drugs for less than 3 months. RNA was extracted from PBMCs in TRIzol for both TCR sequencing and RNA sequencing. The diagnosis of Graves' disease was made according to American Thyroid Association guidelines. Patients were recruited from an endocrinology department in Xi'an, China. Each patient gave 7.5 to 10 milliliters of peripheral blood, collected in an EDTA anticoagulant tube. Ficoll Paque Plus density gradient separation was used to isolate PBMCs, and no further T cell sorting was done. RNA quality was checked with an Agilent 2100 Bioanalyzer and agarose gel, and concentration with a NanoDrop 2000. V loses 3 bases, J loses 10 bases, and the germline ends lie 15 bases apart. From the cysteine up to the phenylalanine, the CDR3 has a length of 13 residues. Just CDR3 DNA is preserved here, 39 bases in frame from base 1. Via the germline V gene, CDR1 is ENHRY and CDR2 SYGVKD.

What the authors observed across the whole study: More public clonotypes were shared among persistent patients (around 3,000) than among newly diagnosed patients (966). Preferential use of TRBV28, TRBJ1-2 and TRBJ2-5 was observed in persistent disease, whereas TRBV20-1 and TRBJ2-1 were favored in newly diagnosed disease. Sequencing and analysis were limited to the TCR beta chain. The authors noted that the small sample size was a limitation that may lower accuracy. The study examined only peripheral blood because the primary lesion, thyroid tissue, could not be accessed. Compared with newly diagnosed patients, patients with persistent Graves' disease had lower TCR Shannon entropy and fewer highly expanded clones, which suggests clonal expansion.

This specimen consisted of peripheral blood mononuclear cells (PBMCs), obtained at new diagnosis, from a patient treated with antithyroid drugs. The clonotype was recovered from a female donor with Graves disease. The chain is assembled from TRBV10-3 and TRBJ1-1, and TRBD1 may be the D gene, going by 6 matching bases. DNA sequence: TGTGCCATCAGTGAATACAGGGCGGCCGGAGCTTTCTTT. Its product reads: CAISEYRAAGAFF.